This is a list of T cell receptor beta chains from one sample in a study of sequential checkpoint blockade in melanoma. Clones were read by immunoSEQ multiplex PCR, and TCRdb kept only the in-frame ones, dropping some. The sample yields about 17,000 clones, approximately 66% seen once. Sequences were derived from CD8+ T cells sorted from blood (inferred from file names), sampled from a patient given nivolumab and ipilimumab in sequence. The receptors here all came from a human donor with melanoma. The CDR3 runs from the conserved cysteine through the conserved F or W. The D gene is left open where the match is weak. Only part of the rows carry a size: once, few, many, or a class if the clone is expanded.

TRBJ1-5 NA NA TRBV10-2 CASRVDSHNQPQHF TGCGCCAGCAGGGTGGACAGTCACAATCAGCCCCAGCATTTT
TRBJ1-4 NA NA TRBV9 CASSTGSNEKLFF TGTGCCAGCAGCACAGGGTCAAATGAAAAACTGTTTTTT
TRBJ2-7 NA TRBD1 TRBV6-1 CASSKSQGGHEQYF TGTGCCAGCAGTAAATCACAGGGGGGCCACGAGCAGTACTTC
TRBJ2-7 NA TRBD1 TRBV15 CATSRAGTGSPEQYF TGTGCCACCAGCAGAGCCGGGACAGGCTCTCCCGAGCAGTACTTC
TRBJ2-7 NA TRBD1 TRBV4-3 CASSPGTGSRYEQYF TGCGCCAGCAGCCCGGGGACAGGGAGCCGGTACGAGCAGTACTTC
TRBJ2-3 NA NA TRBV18 CASSPYTDTQYF TGTGCCAGCTCACCCTACACAGATACGCAGTATTTT
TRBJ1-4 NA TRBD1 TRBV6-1 CASGMGQGNEKLFF TGTGCCAGCGGGATGGGACAGGGTAATGAAAAACTGTTTTTT
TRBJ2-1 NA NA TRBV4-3 CASSHVNGRYNEQFF TGCGCCAGCAGCCACGTTAATGGCAGATACAATGAGCAGTTCTTC
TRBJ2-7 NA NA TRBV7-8 CASSLQWELESYEQYF TGTGCCAGCAGCTTACAATGGGAGTTGGAGTCCTACGAGCAGTACTTC
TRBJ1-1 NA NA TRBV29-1 CSVAPLNTEAFF TGCAGCGTTGCTCCTTTGAACACTGAAGCTTTCTTT
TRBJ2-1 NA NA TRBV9 CASSTRDNAYNEQFF TGTGCCAGCAGCACCCGAGACAACGCCTACAATGAGCAGTTCTTC
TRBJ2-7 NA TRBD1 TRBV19 CASSIYGGTGLYEQYF TGTGCCAGTAGTATATATGGGGGGACAGGACTCTACGAGCAGTACTTC
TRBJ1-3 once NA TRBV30 CAWSLPGVGNTIYF TGTGCCTGGAGCCTCCCCGGGGTTGGAAACACCATATATTTT
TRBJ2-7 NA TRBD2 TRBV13 CASRHGLAGASYEQYF TGTGCCAGCAGACACGGACTAGCGGGGGCTTCCTACGAGCAGTACTTC
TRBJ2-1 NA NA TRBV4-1 CASSLAGSNEQFF TGCGCCAGCAGCCTGGCCGGGAGCAATGAGCAGTTCTTC
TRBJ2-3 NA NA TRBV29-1 CSVGSPSGWGDSTDTQYF TGCAGCGTTGGATCCCCTTCAGGGTGGGGGGATAGCACAGATACGCAGTATTTT
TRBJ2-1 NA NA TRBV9 CASSVDPAYNEQFF TGTGCCAGCAGCGTAGATCCAGCCTACAATGAGCAGTTCTTC
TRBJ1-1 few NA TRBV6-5 CASSLSGSAAEAFF TGTGCCAGCAGTTTGAGCGGGAGTGCGGCTGAAGCTTTCTTT
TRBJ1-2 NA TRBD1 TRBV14 CASSPRTGKGFWNYGYTF TGTGCCAGCAGCCCACGGACAGGGAAGGGATTTTGGAACTATGGCTACACCTTC
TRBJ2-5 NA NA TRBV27 CASRKGQGKITQYF TGTGCCAGCCGGAAGGGGCAGGGCAAAATAACCCAGTACTTC
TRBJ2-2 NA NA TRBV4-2 CASSPAGRGTGELFF TGTGCCAGCAGCCCAGCGGGGAGGGGGACCGGGGAGCTGTTTTTT
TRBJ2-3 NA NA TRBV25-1 CASLNYADTQYF TGTGCCAGCCTTAACTACGCAGATACGCAGTATTTT
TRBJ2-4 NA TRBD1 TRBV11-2 CASNPRTGGKNIQYF TGTGCCAGCAATCCCCGGACAGGGGGCAAAAACATTCAGTACTTC
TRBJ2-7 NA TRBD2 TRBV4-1 CASSQATGTNKNF TGCGCCAGCAGCCAAGCGACCGGGACTAACAAAAACTTC
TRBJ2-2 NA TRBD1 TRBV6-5 CASRQGETEELFF TGTGCCAGCAGGCAGGGGGAGACAGAGGAGCTGTTTTTT
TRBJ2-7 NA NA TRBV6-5 CASSYNRIYEQYF TGTGCCAGCAGTTACAACAGAATCTACGAGCAGTACTTC
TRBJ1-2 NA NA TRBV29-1 CSVEGVRLSYTF TGCAGCGTTGAGGGAGTTCGATTGAGCTACACCTTC
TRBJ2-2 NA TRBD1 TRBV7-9 CASSSGQSTGELFF TGTGCCAGCAGCTCGGGACAGAGCACCGGGGAGCTGTTTTTT
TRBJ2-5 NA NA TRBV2 CASSELVLGETQYF TGTGCCAGCAGTGAACTAGTTCTGGGAGAGACCCAGTACTTC
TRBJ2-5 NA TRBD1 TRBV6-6 CATWGQGARETQYF TGTGCCACCTGGGGACAGGGGGCACGAGAGACCCAGTACTTC
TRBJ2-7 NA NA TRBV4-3 CASRGPGAYEQYF TGCGCCAGCAGAGGGCCAGGGGCCTACGAGCAGTACTTC
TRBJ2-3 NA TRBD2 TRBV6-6 CASSYPGLGTDTQYF TGTGCCAGCAGTTACCCGGGACTAGGCACAGATACGCAGTATTTT
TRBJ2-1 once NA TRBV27 CASTQGSSYNEQFF TGTGCCAGCACCCAGGGCTCATCCTACAATGAGCAGTTCTTC
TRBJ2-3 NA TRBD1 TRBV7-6 CASSLGLGQLPTDTQYF TGTGCCAGCAGCTTAGGGCTGGGACAGCTCCCCACAGATACGCAGTATTTT
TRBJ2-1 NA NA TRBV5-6 CASSLGAREQFF TGTGCCAGCAGCCTGGGGGCACGGGAGCAGTTCTTC
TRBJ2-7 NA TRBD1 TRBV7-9 CASSSPSGTGGLEQYF TGTGCCAGCAGCTCACCCTCCGGGACAGGGGGCCTCGAGCAGTACTTC
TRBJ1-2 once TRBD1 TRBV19 CASSITGTGYGYTF TGTGCCAGTAGTATCACCGGGACAGGGTATGGCTACACCTTC
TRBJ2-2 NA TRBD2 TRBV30 CAWAAGGVTGELFF TGTGCCTGGGCTGCGGGGGGGGTCACCGGGGAGCTGTTTTTT
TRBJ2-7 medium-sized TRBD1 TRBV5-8 CASSSIDRVYEQYF TGTGCCAGCAGCTCAATTGACAGGGTATACGAGCAGTACTTC
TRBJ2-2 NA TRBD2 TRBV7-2 CASEVSGGRTGELFF TGTGCCAGTGAAGTTAGCGGGGGTCGCACCGGGGAGCTGTTTTTT
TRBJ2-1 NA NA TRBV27 CASSLSQTGRGSYNEQFF TGTGCCAGCAGTTTATCCCAAACAGGAAGGGGCTCCTACAATGAGCAGTTCTTC
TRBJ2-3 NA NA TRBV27 CASSSGIARQYF TGTGCCAGCAGTTCCGGGATAGCGAGGCAGTATTTT
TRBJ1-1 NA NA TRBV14 CASSQGVRLITEAFF TGTGCCAGCAGCCAAGGGGTCAGGCTAATCACTGAAGCTTTCTTT
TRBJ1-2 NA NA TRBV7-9 CASSSGIYGYTF TGTGCCAGCAGCTCCGGGATTTATGGCTACACCTTC
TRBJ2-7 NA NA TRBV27 CASSLGSTGHYEQYF TGTGCCAGCAGTTTGGGGAGTACCGGGCACTACGAGCAGTACTTC
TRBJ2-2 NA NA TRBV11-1 CASSRPRLGAGELFF TGTGCCAGCAGCCGTCCCCGACTAGGGGCCGGGGAGCTGTTTTTT
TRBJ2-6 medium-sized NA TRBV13 CASSPGGSGANVLTF TGTGCCAGCAGCCCAGGGGGGTCTGGGGCCAACGTCCTGACTTTC
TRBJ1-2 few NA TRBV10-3 CAISEGISYGYTF TGTGCCATCAGTGAGGGTATCAGCTATGGCTACACCTTC
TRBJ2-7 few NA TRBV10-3 CAISDGGRSYEQYF TGTGCCATCAGTGACGGGGGGCGGTCCTACGAGCAGTACTTC
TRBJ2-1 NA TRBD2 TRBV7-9 CASSFGGDEQFF TGTGCCAGCAGTTTTGGGGGGGATGAGCAGTTCTTC
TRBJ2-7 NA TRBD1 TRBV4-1 CASSQERDRVSYEQYF TGCGCCAGCAGCCAAGAACGGGACAGGGTCTCCTACGAGCAGTACTTC
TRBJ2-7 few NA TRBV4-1 CASSRLPSYEQYF TGCGCCAGCAGCCGACTACCCTCCTACGAGCAGTACTTC
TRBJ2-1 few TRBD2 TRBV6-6 CAIGGLADNEQFF TGTGCCATCGGGGGACTAGCGGACAATGAGCAGTTCTTC
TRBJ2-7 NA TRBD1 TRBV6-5 CASAIQGSSYEQYF TGTGCCAGCGCAATACAGGGGAGCTCCTACGAGCAGTACTTC
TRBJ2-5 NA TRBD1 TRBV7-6 CASSRWDSQETQYF TGTGCCAGCAGCCGTTGGGACAGCCAAGAGACCCAGTACTTC
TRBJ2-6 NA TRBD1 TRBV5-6 CASSFGDRAGANVLTF TGTGCCAGCAGCTTCGGGGACAGGGCTGGGGCCAACGTCCTGACTTTC
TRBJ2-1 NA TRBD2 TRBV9 CASSGLAGLSYNEQFF TGTGCCAGCAGCGGACTAGCGGGCCTCTCCTACAATGAGCAGTTCTTC
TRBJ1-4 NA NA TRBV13 CASSLGHTNAEKLFF TGTGCCAGCAGCTTGGGGCACACAAATGCGGAAAAACTGTTTTTT
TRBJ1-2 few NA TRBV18 CASSSGRGQTF TGTGCCAGCTCCTCCGGAAGAGGACAGACCTTC
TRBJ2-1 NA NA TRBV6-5 CASRVGDNEQFF TGTGCCAGCAGAGTAGGAGACAATGAGCAGTTCTTC